The TCR beta chain under discussion was sequenced for a study of Graves' ophthalmopathy and Graves' hyperthyroidism. In this sample, this clonotype turned up many times. RNA transcripts provided the template for amplifying TCR beta CDR3 regions. The first round was an RT-PCR with HTBI primers, and the second round was a multiplex PCR. TCRdb re-analysed the multiplex PCR reads in MiXCR, keeping a single row per CDR3 protein. The sample lists 300,000 to 400,000 distinct CDR3 sequences, about a sixth occurring once. V lost 6 bases to trimming and J lost 10 bases; unmatched junction nucleotides: 11. CDR1 is LNHDA and CDR2 is SQIVND in the germline V gene (reference sequence). The CDR3 contains 13 residues. CAS ≥3, NOSPECS ≥4, moderate-to-severe activity and duration under 3 months marked donors with ophthalmopathy. PBMCs originated in 8.5 to 10 ml of fresh peripheral blood.

The material sequenced was peripheral blood. This chain links TRBV19 with TRBJ1-1; 7 bases map to TRBD1. The origin of this receptor is an adult man with Graves' ophthalmopathy. The CDR3: CASSRGTEKGAFF. The DNA for the CDR3 is TGTGCCAGTAGCCGAGGGACAGAGAAAGGAGCTTTCTTT.